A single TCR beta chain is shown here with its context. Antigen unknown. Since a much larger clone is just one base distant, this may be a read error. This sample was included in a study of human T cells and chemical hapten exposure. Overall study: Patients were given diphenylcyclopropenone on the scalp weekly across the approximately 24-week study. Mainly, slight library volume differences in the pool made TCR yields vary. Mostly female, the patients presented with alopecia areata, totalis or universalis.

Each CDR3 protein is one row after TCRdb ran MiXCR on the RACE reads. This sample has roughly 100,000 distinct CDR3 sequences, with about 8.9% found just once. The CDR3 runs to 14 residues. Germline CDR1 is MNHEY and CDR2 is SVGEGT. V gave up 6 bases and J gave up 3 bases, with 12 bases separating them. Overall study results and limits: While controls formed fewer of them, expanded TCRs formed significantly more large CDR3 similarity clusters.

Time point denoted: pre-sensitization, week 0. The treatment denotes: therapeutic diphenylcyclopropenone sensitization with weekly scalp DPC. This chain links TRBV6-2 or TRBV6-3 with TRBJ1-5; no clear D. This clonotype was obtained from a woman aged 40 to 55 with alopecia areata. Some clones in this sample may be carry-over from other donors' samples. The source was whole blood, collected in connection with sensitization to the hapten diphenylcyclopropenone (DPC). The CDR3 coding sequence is TGTGCCAGCAGCCGAGCTAGTTACAATCAGCCCCAGCATTTT. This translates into CASSRASYNQPQHF.